One T cell receptor (beta chain) is described in this entry. V lost 3 bases, J lost 8 bases, and 10 bases lay in between. The germline gives CDR1 DFQATT, CDR2 SNEGSKA (reference sequence). The CDR3 contains 11 residues. These data are taken from a study of cytomegalovirus exposure and HLA in healthy donors. The PCR ran on 60 Vbeta and 13 Jbeta primers. The table came from immunoSEQ multiplex PCR; TCRdb's copy has only in-frame clones and leaves some out. This sample's clone table lists 100,000 to 150,000 clones. The chain carries TRBV20-1 and TRBJ1-1; a weak D match, TRBD1 (6 bases). Material: PBMCs. This TCR was sampled from a man younger than 35 in good health and CMV-seronegative. CDR3 sequence reads: CSARGDREAFF. As DNA, the CDR3 is TGCAGTGCTAGGGGCGACAGGGAAGCTTTCTTT.